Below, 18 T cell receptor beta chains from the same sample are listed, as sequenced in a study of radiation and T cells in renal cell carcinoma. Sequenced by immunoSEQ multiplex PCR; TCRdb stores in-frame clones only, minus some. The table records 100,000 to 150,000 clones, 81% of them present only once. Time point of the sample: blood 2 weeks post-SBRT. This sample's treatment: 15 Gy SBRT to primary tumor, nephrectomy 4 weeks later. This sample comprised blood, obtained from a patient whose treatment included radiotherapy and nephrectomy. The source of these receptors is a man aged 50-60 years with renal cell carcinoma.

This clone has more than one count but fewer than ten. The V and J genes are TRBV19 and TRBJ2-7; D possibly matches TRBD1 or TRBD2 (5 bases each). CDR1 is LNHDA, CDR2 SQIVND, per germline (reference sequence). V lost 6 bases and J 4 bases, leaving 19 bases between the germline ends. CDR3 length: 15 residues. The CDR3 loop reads CASSNDRGRGYEQYF. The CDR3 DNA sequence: TGTGCCAGTAGCAACGACAGAGGGAGAGGATACGAGCAGTACTTC. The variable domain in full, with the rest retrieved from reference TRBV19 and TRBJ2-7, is DGGITQSPKYLFRKEGQNVTLSCEQNLNHDAMYWYRQDPGQGLRLIYYSQIVNDFQKGDIAEGYSVSREKKESFPLTVTSAQKNPTAFYLCASSNDRGRGYEQYFGPGTRLTVT.

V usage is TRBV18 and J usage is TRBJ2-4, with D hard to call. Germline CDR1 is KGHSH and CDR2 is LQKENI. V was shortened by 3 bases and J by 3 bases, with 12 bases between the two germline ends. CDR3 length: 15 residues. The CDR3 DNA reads TGTGCCAGCTCACCCGACCCCGGCCTCAAAAACATTCAGTACTTC. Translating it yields CASSPDPGLKNIQYF. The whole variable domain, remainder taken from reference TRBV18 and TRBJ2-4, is NAGVMQNPRHLVRRRGQEARLRCSPMKGHSHVYWYRQLPEEGLKFMVYLQKENIIDESGMPKERFSAEFPKEGPSILRIQQVVRGDSAAYFCASSPDPGLKNIQYFGAGTRLSVL.

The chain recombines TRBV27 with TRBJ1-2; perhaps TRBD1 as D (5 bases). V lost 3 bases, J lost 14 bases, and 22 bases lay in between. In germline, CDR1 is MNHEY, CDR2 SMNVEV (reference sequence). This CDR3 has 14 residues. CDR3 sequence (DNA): TGTGCCAGCAGTTTGCCGGGGACCGCACTAAGTTTGACCTTC. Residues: CASSLPGTALSLTF.

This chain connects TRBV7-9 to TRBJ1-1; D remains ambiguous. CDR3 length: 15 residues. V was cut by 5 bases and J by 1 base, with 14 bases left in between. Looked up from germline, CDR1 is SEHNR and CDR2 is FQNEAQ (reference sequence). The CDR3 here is CASSHTKNRNTEAFF. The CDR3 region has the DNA TGTGCCAGCAGCCATACCAAAAACCGGAACACTGAAGCTTTCTTT.

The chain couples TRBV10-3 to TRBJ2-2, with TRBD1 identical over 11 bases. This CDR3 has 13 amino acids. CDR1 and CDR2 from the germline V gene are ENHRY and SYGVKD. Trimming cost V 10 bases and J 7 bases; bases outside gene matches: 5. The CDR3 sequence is CATKGQGDGELFF. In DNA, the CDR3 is TGTGCCACAAAGGGACAGGGGGACGGGGAGCTGTTTTTT.

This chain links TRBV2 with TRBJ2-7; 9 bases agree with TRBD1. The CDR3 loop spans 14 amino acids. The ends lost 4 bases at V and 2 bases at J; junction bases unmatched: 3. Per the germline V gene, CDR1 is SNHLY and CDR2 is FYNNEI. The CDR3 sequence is CASSADRGTYEQYF. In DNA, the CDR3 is TGTGCCAGCAGTGCCGACAGGGGGACCTACGAGCAGTACTTC. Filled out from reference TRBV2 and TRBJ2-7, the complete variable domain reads EPEVTQTPSHQVTQMGQEVILRCVPISNHLYFYWYRQILGQKVEFLVSFYNNEISEKSEIFDDQFSVERPDGSNFTLKIRSTKLEDSAMYFCASSADRGTYEQYFGPGTRLTVT.

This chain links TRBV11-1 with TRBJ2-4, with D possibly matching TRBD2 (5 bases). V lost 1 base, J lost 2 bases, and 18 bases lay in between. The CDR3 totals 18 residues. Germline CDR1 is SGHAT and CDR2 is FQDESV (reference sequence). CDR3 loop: CASSLESDSPQSKNIQYF. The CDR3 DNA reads TGTGCCAGCAGCTTAGAGTCGGACTCCCCCCAGTCCAAAAACATTCAGTACTTC. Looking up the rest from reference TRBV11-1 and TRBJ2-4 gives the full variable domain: EAEVAQSPRYKITEKSQAVAFWCDPISGHATLYWYRQILGQGPELLVQFQDESVVDDSQLPKDRFSAERLKGVDSTLKIQPAELGDSAMYLCASSLESDSPQSKNIQYFGAGTRLSVL.

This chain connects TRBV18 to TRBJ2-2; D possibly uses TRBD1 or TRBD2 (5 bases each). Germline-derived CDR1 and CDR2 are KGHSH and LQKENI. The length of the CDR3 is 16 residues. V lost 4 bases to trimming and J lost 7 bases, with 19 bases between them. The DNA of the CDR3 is TGTGCCAGCTCACTGCGGGCAGGGCGAGAAATCGGGGAGCTGTTTTTT. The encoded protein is CASSLRAGREIGELFF.

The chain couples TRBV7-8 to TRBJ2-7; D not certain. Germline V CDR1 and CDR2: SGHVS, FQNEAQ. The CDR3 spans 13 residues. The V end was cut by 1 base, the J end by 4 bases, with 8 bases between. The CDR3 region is CASSLELGYEQYF. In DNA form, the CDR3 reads TGTGCCAGCAGCTTAGAACTTGGGTACGAGCAGTACTTC. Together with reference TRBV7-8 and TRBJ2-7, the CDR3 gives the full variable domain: GAGVSQSPRYKVAKRGQDVALRCDPISGHVSLFWYQQALGQGPEFLTYFQNEAQLDKSGLPSDRFFAERPEGSVSTLKIQRTQQEDSAVYLCASSLELGYEQYFGPGTRLTVT.

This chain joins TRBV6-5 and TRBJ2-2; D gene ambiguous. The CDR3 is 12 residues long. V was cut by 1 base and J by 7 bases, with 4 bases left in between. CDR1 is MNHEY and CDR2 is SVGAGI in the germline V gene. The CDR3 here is CASSYLDGELFF. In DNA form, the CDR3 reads TGTGCCAGCAGTTACTTGGACGGGGAGCTGTTTTTT.

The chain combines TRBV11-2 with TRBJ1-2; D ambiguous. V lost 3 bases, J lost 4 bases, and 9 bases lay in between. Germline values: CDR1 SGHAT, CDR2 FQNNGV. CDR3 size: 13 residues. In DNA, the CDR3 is TGTGCCAGCAGCTTTGGGATGGGCTATGGCTACACCTTC. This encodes CASSFGMGYGYTF.

DNA for the CDR3: TGTGCCAGCAGGGCCGGGACAGGGACCAACAATGAGCAGTTCTTC. Amino acids: CASRAGTGTNNEQFF. This chain joins TRBV2 and TRBJ2-1; 9 bases line up with TRBD1. Germline V gene data show CDR1 as SNHLY and CDR2 as FYNNEI. The CDR3 length is 15 residues. V gave up 6 bases and J gave up 5 bases; unmatched junction bases: 8.

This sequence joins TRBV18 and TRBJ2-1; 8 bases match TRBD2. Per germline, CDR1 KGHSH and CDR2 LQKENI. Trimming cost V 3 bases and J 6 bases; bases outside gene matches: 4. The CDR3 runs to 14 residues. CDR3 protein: CASSPGLVGNEQFF. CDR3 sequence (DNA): TGTGCCAGCTCACCGGGACTAGTGGGCAATGAGCAGTTCTTC.

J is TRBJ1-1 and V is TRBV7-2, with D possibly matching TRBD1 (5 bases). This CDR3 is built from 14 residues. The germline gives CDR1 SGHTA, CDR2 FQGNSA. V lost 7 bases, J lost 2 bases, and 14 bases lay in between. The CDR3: CASTLRQRNTEAFF. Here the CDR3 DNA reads TGTGCCAGCACCCTGAGACAGAGAAACACTGAAGCTTTCTTT.

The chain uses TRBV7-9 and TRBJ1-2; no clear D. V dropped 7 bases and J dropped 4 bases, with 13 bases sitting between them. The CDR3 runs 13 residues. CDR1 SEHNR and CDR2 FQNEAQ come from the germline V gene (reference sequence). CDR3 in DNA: TGTGCCAGCACAAAGGGCTTTGGCTATGGCTACACCTTC. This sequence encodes CASTKGFGYGYTF.

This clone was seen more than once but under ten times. CDR3 in amino acids: CASSGRGQSYGYTF. The CDR3 bases are TGTGCCAGCAGCGGACGAGGACAGTCCTATGGCTACACCTTC. The J gene is TRBJ1-2, the V gene TRBV6-1, with D maybe TRBD1 (6 bases). Per germline, CDR1 MNHNS and CDR2 SASEGT. The CDR3 is 14 residues long. Trimming took off 6 bases at V and 4 bases at J, with 15 bases between the two ends.

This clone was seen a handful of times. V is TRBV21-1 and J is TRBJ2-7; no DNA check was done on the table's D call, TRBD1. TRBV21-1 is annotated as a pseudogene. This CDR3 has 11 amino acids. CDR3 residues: CASGDTYEQYF. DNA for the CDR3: TGTGCCAGCGGGGACACCTACGAGCAGTACTTC.

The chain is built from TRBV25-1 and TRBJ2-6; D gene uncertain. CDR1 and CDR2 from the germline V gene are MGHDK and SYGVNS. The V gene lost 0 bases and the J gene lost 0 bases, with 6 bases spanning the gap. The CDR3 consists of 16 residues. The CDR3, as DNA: TGTGCCAGCAGTGAATACGGCCGCTCTGGGGCCAACGTCCTGACTTTC. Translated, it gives CASSEYGRSGANVLTF.